One sample yielded the 25 T cell receptor beta chains listed below, sequenced in a study of T-cell reconstitution after alpha-beta-depleted transplantation in children. Unique molecular identifiers were incorporated during preparation of the TCRbeta library. TCRdb re-analysed the PCR reads in MiXCR, keeping a single row per CDR3 protein. Here the sample spans roughly 400,000 distinct CDR3 sequences, roughly 43% being singletons. The source was PBMCs, collected before TCRalphabeta/CD19-depleted stem cell transplant. These receptors all come from a girl between 2 and 10 years old with aplastic anemia, due to receive a stem cell transplant.

The V and J genes are TRBV20-1 and TRBJ2-1; 7 bases are a match to TRBD2. CDR3 length equals 14 residues. Per germline, CDR1 DFQATT and CDR2 SNEGSKA (reference sequence). J lost 4 bases, V lost 6 bases, and 9 bases had no gene match. The CDR3 sequence: CSASRASGYNEQFF. CDR3 in DNA: TGCAGTGCCTCTCGGGCTAGCGGATACAATGAGCAGTTCTTC.

With respect to this clonotype: A much larger clone is a single base away; this may be a read error. The rearrangement links TRBV29-1 to TRBJ2-5; D is uncertain. Trimming cost V 5 bases and J 4 bases, with 14 bases left between them. Germline CDR1 and CDR2: SQVTM and ANQGSEA. This CDR3 contains 13 residues. The CDR3 nucleotides read TGCAGCGTTATGTCTGTGGTGCGAGAGACCCAGTACTTC. Translating it yields CSVMSVVRETQYF.

This chain joins TRBV7-7 and TRBJ2-3; D gene uncertain. In germline, CDR1 is SSHAT, CDR2 FNYEAQ (reference sequence). Trimming left V 0 bases short and J 2 bases short, with 9 bases between. This CDR3 has 15 amino acids. The CDR3 sequence: CASSLAYGNTDTQYF. CDR3 nucleotide sequence: TGTGCCAGCAGCTTAGCGTATGGCAACACAGATACGCAGTATTTT.

V and J are TRBV5-6 and TRBJ2-1, with TRBD1 identical over 7 bases. The CDR3 is 15 amino acids. Germline V gene lookup returns CDR1 SGHDT and CDR2 YYEEEE. The V and J ends lost 5 bases and 0 bases, in that order; junction bases with no gene match: 5. The CDR3 DNA follows: TGTGCCAGCAGGGCGGACAGGCGCTCCTACAATGAGCAGTTCTTC. This translates into CASRADRRSYNEQFF.

The sample holds a few counts of this clonotype. The V call is TRBV28, the J call TRBJ2-5; TRBD1 agrees at 10 bases. This CDR3 has 16 amino acids. The germline V gene has CDR1 MDHEN and CDR2 SYDVKM. V shed 6 bases and J 5 bases; nucleotides not matched to a gene: 12. Here the CDR3 reads CASSRERQGAGETQYF. In DNA form, the CDR3 reads TGTGCCAGCAGCCGGGAGCGACAGGGGGCTGGGGAGACCCAGTACTTC.

The J gene is TRBJ1-5, the V gene TRBV20-1; D may be TRBD1 (5 bases). CDR3 length: 14 residues. The V end was cut by 5 bases, the J end by 4 bases, with 15 bases between. Germline CDR1 is DFQATT and CDR2 is SNEGSKA (reference sequence). The CDR3: CSAHTPGRNQPQHF. CDR3 in DNA: TGCAGTGCTCATACCCCGGGGCGTAATCAGCCCCAGCATTTT.

The V call is TRBV10-3, the J call TRBJ2-7; D is uncertain. V lost 0 bases, J lost 12 bases, and 15 bases lay in between. CDR3 length: 13 amino acids. Germline assignment: CDR1 ENHRY and CDR2 SYGVKD. CDR3 residues: CAISESSRYNSYF. The CDR3, as DNA: TGTGCCATCAGTGAGTCCTCGCGCTATAACTCGTACTTC.

This chain uses TRBV7-2 with TRBJ2-1; D is ambiguous. The ends were cut back, 3 bases at V and 8 bases at J, with 8 bases in the middle. In germline, CDR1 is SGHTA, CDR2 FQGNSA. The CDR3 runs 12 residues. The CDR3, as DNA: TGTGCCAGCAGCTTCCGAGAGTATGAGCAGTTCTTC. Protein: CASSFREYEQFF.

V is TRBV7-2 and J is TRBJ2-7; no definite D call. V dropped 1 base and J dropped 2 bases, with 6 bases sitting between them. Germline lookup yields CDR1 SGHTA and CDR2 FQGNSA. The CDR3 contains 13 residues. CDR3 DNA: TGTGCCAGCAGCTTAGAGGCTACCTACGAGCAGTACTTC. It specifies CASSLEATYEQYF.

As regards this clonotype: Mismatch with germline at one junction end may stem from a read error. J is TRBJ2-1 and V is TRBV12-3 or TRBV12-4, with 11 bases lining up with TRBD2. This CDR3 comprises 14 residues. In DNA form, the CDR3 reads TGTGCCAGCAATTTAGCGGGAGGGTACAATGAGCAGTTCTTC. This encodes CASNLAGGYNEQFF.

This chain uses TRBV12-3 or TRBV12-4 with TRBJ2-1; D could derive from TRBD1 or TRBD2 (5 bases each). CDR3 size: 14 residues. Trimming shortened V by 7 bases and J by 9 bases, and 19 bases separated the two germline ends. The CDR3 loop is CASMTATGAGEQFF. The CDR3 DNA reads as TGTGCCAGCATGACCGCGACCGGGGCGGGTGAGCAGTTCTTC.

In this sample, this clonotype turned up a few times. The chain employs TRBV28 and TRBJ2-1, with D possibly being TRBD2 (6 bases). The CDR3 is 13 amino acids. V lost 6 bases and J lost 2, with 8 bases in between. CDR1 and CDR2 (germline): MDHEN, SYDVKM. This CDR3 is CASRGRTYNEQFF. The DNA for the CDR3 is TGTGCCAGCAGGGGGAGGACCTACAATGAGCAGTTCTTC.

The chain combines TRBV27 with TRBJ1-5; 10 bases are a match to TRBD1. Germline V gene data show CDR1 as MNHEY and CDR2 as SMNVEV (reference sequence). The J segment lost 2 bases and the V segment lost 8 bases, leaving 12 bases of the junction unmatched. The CDR3 is 17 residues long. The CDR3 loop is CASSTQTGTGGNQPQHF. The DNA of the CDR3 is TGTGCCAGCTCAACACAAACCGGGACAGGGGGCAATCAGCCCCAGCATTTT.

The chain joins TRBV28 to TRBJ1-6; 8 bases map to TRBD1. In germline, CDR1 is MDHEN, CDR2 SYDVKM. With 3 bases clipped from V and 2 bases from J, the junction kept 3 bases outside the gene matches. The CDR3 extends over 16 amino acids. The CDR3, as DNA: TGTGCCAGCAGTTTGATGACAGGGGCCTATAATTCACCCCTCCACTTT. Translated: CASSLMTGAYNSPLHF.

The rearrangement links TRBV20-1 to TRBJ2-3, with 10 nucleotides matching TRBD2. Germline CDR1 and CDR2: DFQATT and SNEGSKA (reference sequence). V shed 6 bases and J 2 bases; nucleotides not matched to a gene: 5. The CDR3 totals 14 residues. The CDR3 protein is CSAGSGGPTDTQYF. In DNA, the CDR3 is TGCAGTGCGGGTAGCGGGGGGCCCACAGATACGCAGTATTTT.

The chain couples TRBV5-1 to TRBJ1-4; no clear D. Between the trimmed V and J ends, which lost 0 bases and 8 bases, there was a span of 5 bases. CDR3 length equals 12 residues. The germline V gene has CDR1 SGHRS and CDR2 YFSETQ. The CDR3, as DNA: TGCGCCAGCAGCTTGGCTGGAGAAAAACTGTTTTTT. This codes for CASSLAGEKLFF.

The J gene is TRBJ1-5, the V gene TRBV20-1, with TRBD1 matching 11 bases. Germline V gene data show CDR1 as DFQATT and CDR2 as SNEGSKA (reference sequence). V was clipped by 5 bases and J by 3 bases; unmatched bases: 6. The CDR3 covers 15 residues. CDR3 in amino acids: CSAVGTGGFNQPQHF. The DNA of the CDR3 is TGCAGTGCTGTCGGGACAGGGGGTTTCAATCAGCCCCAGCATTTT.

Regarding this clonotype: Just one base apart from a much larger clone, this may be a read error. The rearrangement joins TRBV29-1 to TRBJ2-7, with D possibly being TRBD1 or TRBD2 (5 bases each). This CDR3 contains 11 residues. Per the germline V gene, CDR1 is SQVTM and CDR2 is ANQGSEA. CDR3 in amino acids: CTVEGGAEQYF. The CDR3 DNA follows: TGCACCGTTGAGGGTGGGGCGGAGCAGTACTTC.

This chain connects TRBV15 to TRBJ2-7; D is undetermined. The CDR3 contains 14 residues. CDR1 and CDR2 (germline): LNHNV, YYDKDF (reference sequence). V was pared by 4 bases and J by 5 bases, with 15 bases between. The CDR3 DNA sequence: TGTGCCACCAGCAAAGCAGCATCCCTCGACGAGCAGTACTTC. Amino acids: CATSKAASLDEQYF.

Remarks on this clonotype: At one boundary the junction diverges from the germline segment, which might be a read error. Here the CDR3 DNA reads TGTGCCAACAGCCCACAGCGCCTTTTCGCCGAAGCTTTCTTT. It yields the protein CANSPQRLFAEAFF. The V and J genes are TRBV3-1 and TRBJ1-1; D remains ambiguous. This CDR3 is 14 amino acids long. Germline loops: CDR1 LGHDT, CDR2 YNNKEL (reference sequence). The variable domain in full, completed from reference TRBV3-1 and TRBJ1-1, reads DTAVSQTPKYLVTQMGNDKSIKCEQNLGHDTMYWYKQDSKKFLKIMFSYNNKELIINETVPNRFSPKSPDKAHLNLHINSLELGDSAVYFCANSPQRLFAEAFFGQGTRLTVV.

The chain couples TRBV11-1 to TRBJ2-5; 8 bases map to TRBD1. The CDR3 covers 18 residues. J lost 6 bases, V lost 2 bases, and 17 bases had no gene match. CDR1 is SGHAT, CDR2 FQDESV, per germline (reference sequence). The CDR3 DNA follows: TGTGCCAGCAGCTTACGTACTAAGACAGGGGAGAGTGGAAAGACCCAGTACTTC. It is translated as CASSLRTKTGESGKTQYF.

The chain couples TRBV6-4 to TRBJ1-2; no clear D gene. Germline V gene sequence: CDR1 MRHNA, CDR2 SNTAGT. CDR3 size: 13 residues. The V and J ends lost 4 bases and 0 bases respectively, with 6 bases between them. CDR3 nucleotides: TGTGCCAGCAGTGCTGGGACTAACTATGGCTACACCTTC. Protein sequence: CASSAGTNYGYTF.

This clonotype was counted many times. The chain combines TRBV12-2 with TRBJ2-2; the D segment call TRBD2 is taken from the table without a DNA check. TRBV12-2 is a pseudogene. This CDR3 contains 16 residues. CDR3 in amino acids: CASRFRWTTNTGELFF. CDR3 bases: TGTGCAAGTCGCTTTAGGTGGACTACGAACACCGGGGAGCTGTTTTTT.

At least ten counts were recorded for this clonotype. The rearrangement joins TRBV15 to TRBJ2-7; 7 bases agree with TRBD1. Germline trimming cut 5 bases from V and 3 bases from J; bases unmatched to any gene: 4. Germline V CDR1 and CDR2: LNHNV, YYDKDF (reference sequence). The CDR3 consists of 13 residues. The CDR3 DNA reads as TGTGCCACCAGCCCTGACAGGGACTACGAGCAGTACTTC. Protein product: CATSPDRDYEQYF.

V and J are TRBV7-6 and TRBJ2-1; D may correspond to TRBD1 or TRBD2 (5 bases each). This CDR3 is 16 amino acids long. Germline V gene data show CDR1 as SGHVS and CDR2 as FNYEAQ. Trimming left V 4 bases short and J 0 bases short, with 13 bases between. The DNA for the CDR3 is TGTGCCAGCAGCTCCCACGGGACCCTCTCCTACAATGAGCAGTTCTTC. Its translation is CASSSHGTLSYNEQFF.